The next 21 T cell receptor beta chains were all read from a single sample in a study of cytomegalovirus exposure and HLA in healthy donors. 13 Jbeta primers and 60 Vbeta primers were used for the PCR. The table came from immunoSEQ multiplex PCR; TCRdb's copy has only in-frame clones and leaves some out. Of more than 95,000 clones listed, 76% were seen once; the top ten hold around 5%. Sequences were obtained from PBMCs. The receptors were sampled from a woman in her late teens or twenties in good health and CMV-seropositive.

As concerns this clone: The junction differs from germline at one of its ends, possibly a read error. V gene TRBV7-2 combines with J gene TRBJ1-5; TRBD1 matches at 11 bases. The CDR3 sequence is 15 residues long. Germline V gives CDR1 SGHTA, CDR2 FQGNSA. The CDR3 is CASSIRTGGNQPQHF. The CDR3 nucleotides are TGTGCCAGCAGCATACGGACAGGGGGCAACCAGCCCCAGCATTTT.

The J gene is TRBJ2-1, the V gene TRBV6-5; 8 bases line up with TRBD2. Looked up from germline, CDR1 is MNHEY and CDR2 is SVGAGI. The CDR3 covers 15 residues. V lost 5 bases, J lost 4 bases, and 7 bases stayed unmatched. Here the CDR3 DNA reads TGTGCCAGCAGTCCCGGACTAGCTGAGTACAATGAGCAGTTCTTC. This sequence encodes CASSPGLAEYNEQFF.

CDR3 in amino acids: CASSETGGGLGNTEAFF. The CDR3 DNA is TGTGCCAGCAGTGAAACAGGGGGCGGTTTAGGGAACACTGAAGCTTTCTTT. The V call is TRBV2, the J call TRBJ1-1, with 9 bases matching TRBD1. With 2 bases clipped from V and 1 base from J, the junction kept 8 bases outside the gene matches. CDR3 length equals 17 residues. Germline V gene sequence: CDR1 SNHLY, CDR2 FYNNEI.

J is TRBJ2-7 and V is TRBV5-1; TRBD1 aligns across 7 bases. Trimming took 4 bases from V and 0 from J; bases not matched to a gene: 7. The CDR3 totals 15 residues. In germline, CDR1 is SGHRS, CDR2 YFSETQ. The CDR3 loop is CASSTSGTDSYEQYF. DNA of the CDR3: TGCGCCAGCAGCACCTCCGGGACAGACTCCTACGAGCAGTACTTC. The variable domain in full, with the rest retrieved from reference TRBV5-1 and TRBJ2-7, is KAGVTQTPRYLIKTRGQQVTLSCSPISGHRSVSWYQQTPGQGLQFLFEYFSETQRNKGNFPGRFSGRQFSNSRSEMNVSTLELGDSALYLCASSTSGTDSYEQYFGPGTRLTVT.

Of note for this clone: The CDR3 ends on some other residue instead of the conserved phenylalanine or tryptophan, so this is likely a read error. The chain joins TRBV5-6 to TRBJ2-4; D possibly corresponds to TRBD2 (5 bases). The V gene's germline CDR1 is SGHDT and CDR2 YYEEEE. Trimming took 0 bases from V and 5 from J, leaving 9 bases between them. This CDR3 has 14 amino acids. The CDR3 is CASSLGLAENIQYV. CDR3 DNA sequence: TGTGCCAGCAGCTTGGGGCTAGCAGAAAACATTCAGTACGTC.

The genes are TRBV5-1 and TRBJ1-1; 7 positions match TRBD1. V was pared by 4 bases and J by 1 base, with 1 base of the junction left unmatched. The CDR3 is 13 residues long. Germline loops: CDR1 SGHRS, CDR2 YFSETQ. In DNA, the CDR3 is TGCGCCAGCAGCCGACAGGGGAACACTGAAGCTTTCTTT. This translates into CASSRQGNTEAFF.

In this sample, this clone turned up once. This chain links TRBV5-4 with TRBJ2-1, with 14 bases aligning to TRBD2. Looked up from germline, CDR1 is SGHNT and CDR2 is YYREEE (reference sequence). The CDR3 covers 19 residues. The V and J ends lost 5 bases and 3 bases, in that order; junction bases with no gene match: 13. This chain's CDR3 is CASRVGLAGERLSYNEQFF. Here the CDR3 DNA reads TGTGCCAGCAGAGTGGGACTAGCGGGAGAGCGTCTTAGCTACAATGAGCAGTTCTTC.

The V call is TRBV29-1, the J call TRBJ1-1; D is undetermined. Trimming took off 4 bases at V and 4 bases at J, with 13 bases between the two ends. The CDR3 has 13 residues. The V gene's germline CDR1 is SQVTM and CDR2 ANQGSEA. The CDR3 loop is CSVALEGITEAFF. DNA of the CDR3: TGCAGCGTTGCCTTAGAGGGCATCACTGAAGCTTTCTTT.

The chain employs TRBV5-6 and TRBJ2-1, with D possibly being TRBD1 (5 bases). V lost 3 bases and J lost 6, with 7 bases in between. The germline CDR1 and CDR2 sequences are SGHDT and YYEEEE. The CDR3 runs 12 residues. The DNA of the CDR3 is TGTGCCAGCAGCTCCGACAGCAATGAGCAGTTCTTC. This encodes CASSSDSNEQFF.

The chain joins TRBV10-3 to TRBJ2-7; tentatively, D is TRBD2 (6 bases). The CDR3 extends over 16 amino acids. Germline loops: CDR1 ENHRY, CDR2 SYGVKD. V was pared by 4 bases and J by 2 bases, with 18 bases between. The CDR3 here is CAISASGRYTTYEQYF. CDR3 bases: TGTGCCATCAGTGCCTCCGGGAGATACACCACCTACGAGCAGTACTTC.

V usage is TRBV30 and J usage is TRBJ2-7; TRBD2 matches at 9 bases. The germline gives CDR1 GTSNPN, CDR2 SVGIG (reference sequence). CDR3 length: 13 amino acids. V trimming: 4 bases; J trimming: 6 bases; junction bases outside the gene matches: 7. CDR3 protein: CAWTAGGPLEQYF. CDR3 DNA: TGTGCCTGGACGGCGGGAGGGCCCCTCGAGCAGTACTTC. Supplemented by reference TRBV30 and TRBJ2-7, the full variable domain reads SQTIHQWPATLVQPVGSPLSLECTVEGTSNPNLYWYRQAAGRGLQLLFYSVGIGQISSEVPQNLSASRPQDRQFILSSKKLLLSDSGFYLCAWTAGGPLEQYFGPGTRLTVT.

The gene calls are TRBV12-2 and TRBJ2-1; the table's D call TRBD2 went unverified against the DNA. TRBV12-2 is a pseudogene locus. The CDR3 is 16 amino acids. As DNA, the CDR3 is TGTGCAAGTCGCTTAAGTGCTAGCGGGAGTTGCAATGAGCAGTTCTTC. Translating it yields CASRLSASGSCNEQFF.

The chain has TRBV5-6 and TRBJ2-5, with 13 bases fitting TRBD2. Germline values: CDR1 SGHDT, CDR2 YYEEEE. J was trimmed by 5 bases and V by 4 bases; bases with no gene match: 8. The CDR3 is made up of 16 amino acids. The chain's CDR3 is CASSRTSGGREETQYF. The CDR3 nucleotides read TGTGCCAGCAGCCGGACTAGCGGGGGTAGGGAGGAGACCCAGTACTTC.

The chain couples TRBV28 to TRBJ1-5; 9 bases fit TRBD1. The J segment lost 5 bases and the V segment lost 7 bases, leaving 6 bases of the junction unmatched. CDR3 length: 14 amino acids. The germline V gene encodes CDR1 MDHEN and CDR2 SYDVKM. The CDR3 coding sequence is TGTGCCAGCACCCAGACAGGGGGATATCAGCCCCAGCATTTT. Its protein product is CASTQTGGYQPQHF.

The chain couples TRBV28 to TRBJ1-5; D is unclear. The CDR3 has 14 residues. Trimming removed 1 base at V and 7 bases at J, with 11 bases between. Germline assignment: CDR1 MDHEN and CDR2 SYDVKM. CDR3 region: CASSLSAKRQPQHF. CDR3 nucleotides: TGTGCCAGCAGTTTATCGGCGAAGAGGCAGCCCCAGCATTTT.

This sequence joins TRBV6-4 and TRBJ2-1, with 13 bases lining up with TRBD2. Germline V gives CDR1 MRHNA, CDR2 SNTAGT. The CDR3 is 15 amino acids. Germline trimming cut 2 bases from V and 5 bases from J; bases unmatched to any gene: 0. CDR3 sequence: CASSDGTSGDNEQFF. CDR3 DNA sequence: TGTGCCAGCAGTGACGGGACTAGCGGGGACAATGAGCAGTTCTTC.

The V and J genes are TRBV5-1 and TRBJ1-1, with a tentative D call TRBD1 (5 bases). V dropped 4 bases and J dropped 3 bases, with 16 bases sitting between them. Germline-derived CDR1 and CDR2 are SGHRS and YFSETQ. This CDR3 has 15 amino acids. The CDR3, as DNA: TGCGCCAGCAGCGCGTGGGCTGACAGTTACACTGAAGCTTTCTTT. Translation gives CASSAWADSYTEAFF.

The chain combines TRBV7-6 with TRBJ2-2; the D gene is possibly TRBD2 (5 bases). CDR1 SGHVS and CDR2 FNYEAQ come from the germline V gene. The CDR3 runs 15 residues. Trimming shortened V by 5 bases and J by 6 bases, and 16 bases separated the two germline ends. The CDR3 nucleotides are TGTGCCAGCAGCCCAGTGGCGGGTTCGGCCGGGGAGCTGTTTTTT. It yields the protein CASSPVAGSAGELFF.

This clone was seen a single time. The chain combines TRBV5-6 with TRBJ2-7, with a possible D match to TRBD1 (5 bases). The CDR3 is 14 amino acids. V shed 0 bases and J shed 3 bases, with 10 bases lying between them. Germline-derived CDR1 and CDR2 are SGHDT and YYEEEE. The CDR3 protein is CASSLVRGYYEQYF. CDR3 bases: TGTGCCAGCAGCTTGGTTAGGGGATACTACGAGCAGTACTTC.

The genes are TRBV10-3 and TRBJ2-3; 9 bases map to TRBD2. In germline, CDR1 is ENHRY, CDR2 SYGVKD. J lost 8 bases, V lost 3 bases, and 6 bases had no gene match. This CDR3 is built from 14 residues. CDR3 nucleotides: TGTGCCATCAGTGAAGTAGCGGGAGAAACTACGCAGTATTTT. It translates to CAISEVAGETTQYF.

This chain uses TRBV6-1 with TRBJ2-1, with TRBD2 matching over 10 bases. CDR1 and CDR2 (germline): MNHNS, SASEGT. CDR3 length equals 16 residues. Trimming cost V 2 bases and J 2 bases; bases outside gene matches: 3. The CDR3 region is CASSELAGDPYNEQFF. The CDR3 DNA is TGTGCCAGCAGTGAACTAGCGGGAGACCCCTACAATGAGCAGTTCTTC.